This TCR beta chain is from a study of T-cell memory formation after mild COVID-19 (dated by TCRdb to the early 2020s). For the study in its entirety: TCR sequence clusters from the two donors were found to be largely donor specific. In two donors, T-cell clones that expanded and contracted after mild COVID-19 were followed by sequencing TCRalpha and TCRbeta repertoires longitudinally. Two young, previously healthy adult volunteers made up the cohort, one male and one female.

Ficoll-Paque density gradient centrifugation was the method used to isolate PBMCs. V lost 3 bases and J lost 1 base, and the count of bases not matched to a germline gene is 12. From the cysteine through the phenylalanine, the CDR3 covers 17 amino acids. Just CDR3 DNA is preserved here, 51 bases in frame from base 1. Reads for this sample came from an Illumina NovaSeq 6000. TCRalpha and TCRbeta cDNA libraries were built by 5'RACE with constant-segment primers, adding sample barcodes and unique molecular identifiers. RNA was extracted from every sample with Trizol reagent. The libraries were amplified in two PCR steps, and the second step added a second sample barcode and Illumina TruSeq adapters. The libraries were sequenced on an Illumina NovaSeq using 2 x 150 bp paired-end reads. The source study handled its data this way. Demultiplexing of reads and collapsing into UMI-guided consensus sequences were performed with migec v1.2.7. Using mixcr v2.1.11, UMI consensuses were aligned to TRA and TRB V and J templates and then assembled into clonotypes. Expanded or contracted clonotypes were those called significant by both edgeR and NoisET, with noise models trained on biological replicates. For edgeR calls, the cutoffs were a false discovery rate-adjusted p below 0.01 and a log2 fold-change threshold of 1. As an exploratory analysis of dynamics, max-normalized trajectories of the 1000 most abundant clonotypes were examined by PCA with hierarchical clustering. The CD4 or CD8 phenotype of responding clones was assigned using the separately sequenced CD4+ and CD8+ repertoires. The raw public data were reprocessed by TCRdb itself: fastp quality trimming at Q25, MiXCR clonotype calling, in-frame beta chains only. All rows with the same CDR3 protein become a single entry with the most common DNA and genes. The V and J calls, along with clone size, are taken from TCRdb and not from the paper's own processing. For this sample the table gives 190,000 or so distinct CDR3 sequences, of which 20% to 25% were detected only once. 20% to 25% of the sample is held by the ten biggest clonotypes.

Points the paper makes about the study in general: Clones contracting from day 15 to 85 had balanced CD4/CD8 phenotypes, while a second wave expanding from day 15 to 37 was biased towards CD4+. The study covered only two mild cases, and larger cohorts including severe cases with pre-infection samples were considered necessary. The second-wave clones that peaked on day 37 were not confirmed to be SARS-CoV-2 specific. Contracting CD4+ clones turned up mainly in the CM and EM memory subsets, whereas EMRA was where CD8+ clones were enriched. The detection of some responding clones in pre-infection memory suggests that pre-existing cross-reactive memory T cells joined the SARS-CoV-2 response.

In the case of this clonotype: Its antigen is currently not known. No much larger clone is present one base from it, and per-base qualities are unavailable.

The clonotype was recovered from an adult woman who had mild COVID-19 (a few samples of this study predate the infection). The sample titles of this study are shuffled in the database, so cell type and time point are left out; the donor was told from shared clones. The sample was PBMCs or a T cell subset sorted from them (not recorded which). Recombination connected TRBV12-3 or TRBV12-4 to TRBJ2-7; 7 central bases correspond to TRBD2. Here is the DNA: TGTGCCAGCAGTTTCTCCCGCCCGACTAGCTCGTCCTACGAGCAGTACTTC. Translated, this gives CASSFSRPTSSSYEQYF.